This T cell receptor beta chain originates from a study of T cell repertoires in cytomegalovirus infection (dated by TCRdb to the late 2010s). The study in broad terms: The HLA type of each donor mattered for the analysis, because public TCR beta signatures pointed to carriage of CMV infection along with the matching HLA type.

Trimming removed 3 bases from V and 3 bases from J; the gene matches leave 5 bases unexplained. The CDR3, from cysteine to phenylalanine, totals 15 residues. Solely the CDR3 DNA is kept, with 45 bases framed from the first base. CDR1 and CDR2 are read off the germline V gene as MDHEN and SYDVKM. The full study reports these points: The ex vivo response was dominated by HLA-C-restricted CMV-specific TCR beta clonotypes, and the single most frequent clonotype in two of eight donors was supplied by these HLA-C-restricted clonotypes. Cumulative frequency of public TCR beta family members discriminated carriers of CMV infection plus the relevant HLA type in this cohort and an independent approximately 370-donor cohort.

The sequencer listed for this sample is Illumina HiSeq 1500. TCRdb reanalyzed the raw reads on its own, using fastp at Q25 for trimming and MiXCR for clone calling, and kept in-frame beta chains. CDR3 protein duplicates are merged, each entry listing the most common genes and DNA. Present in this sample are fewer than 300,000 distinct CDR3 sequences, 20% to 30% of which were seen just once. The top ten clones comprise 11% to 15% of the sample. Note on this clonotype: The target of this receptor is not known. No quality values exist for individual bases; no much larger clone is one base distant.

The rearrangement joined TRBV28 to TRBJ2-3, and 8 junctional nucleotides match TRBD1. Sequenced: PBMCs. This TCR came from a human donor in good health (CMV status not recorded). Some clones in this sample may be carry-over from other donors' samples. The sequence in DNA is TGTGCCAGCAGTTTGGACAGGGAGAGAACAGATACGCAGTATTTT. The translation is CASSLDRERTDTQYF.